These 27 T cell receptor beta chains were all obtained from the same sample, sequenced in a study of Ad26.COV2.S vaccination and SARS-CoV-2 variants. Specified treatment: around 19 received Ad26.COV2.S at low or high dose, single or two shots; about 5 received placebo; per-sample allocation not given. After the first vaccine or placebo injection, samples were drawn on day 63. Clones were read by immunoSEQ multiplex PCR, and TCRdb kept only the in-frame ones, dropping some. The sample comprises 440,000 or so clones, 92% of which are singletons, and about 1.7% rests with the top ten. Sequencing was performed on peripheral blood, taken in a trial of Ad26.COV2.S vaccine versus placebo. Source of these receptors: a person aged 18-65 years who received the Ad26.COV2.S COVID-19 vaccine or a placebo.

This sequence joins TRBV5-1 and TRBJ2-3; unclear D gene. The CDR3 sequence is 15 residues long. The V gene lost 0 bases and the J gene lost 5 bases, with 13 bases spanning the gap. Germline CDR1 SGHRS, CDR2 YFSETQ. The CDR3 DNA reads as TGCGCCAGCAGCTTGGCCGTAGTGGGAAAAGATACGCAGTATTTT. Residues: CASSLAVVGKDTQYF.

The chain employs TRBV27 and TRBJ2-7; D may be TRBD1 or TRBD2 (5 bases each). Germline V gene lookup returns CDR1 MNHEY and CDR2 SMNVEV (reference sequence). The CDR3 covers 16 residues. V was trimmed by 4 bases and J by 0 bases, leaving 16 bases between them. Here the CDR3 reads CASSSPGRKNSYEQYF. The CDR3 DNA sequence: TGTGCCAGCAGTTCCCCGGGACGGAAGAACTCCTACGAGCAGTACTTC.

The rearrangement links TRBV7-9 to TRBJ2-7, with D possibly being TRBD1 (6 bases). The germline CDR1 and CDR2 sequences are SEHNR and FQNEAQ (reference sequence). The V gene lost 9 bases and the J gene lost 3 bases, with 15 bases spanning the gap. The CDR3 loop spans 13 amino acids. In DNA form, the CDR3 reads TGTGCCAGTACAGGGATCGCACACTACGAGCAGTACTTC. It codes for CASTGIAHYEQYF.

The chain employs TRBV5-8 and TRBJ1-5, with D possibly TRBD1 on 6 matching bases. Germline CDR1 SGHTS, CDR2 YDEGEE. The length of the CDR3 is 14 residues. The V end was cut by 3 bases, the J end by 4 bases, with 11 bases between. In DNA, the CDR3 is TGTGCCAGCAGCTATGGACAGAGTAATCAGCCCCAGCATTTT. It translates to CASSYGQSNQPQHF.

This chain links TRBV5-1 with TRBJ1-2, with D tentatively TRBD1 (5 bases). This CDR3 spans 15 amino acids. The germline V and J ends were trimmed by 6 bases and 0 bases, with 15 bases remaining between them. Germline CDR1 and CDR2: SGHRS and YFSETQ. CDR3 in DNA: TGCGCCAGCACCCAGACGGTGACAGCTAACTATGGCTACACCTTC. Protein: CASTQTVTANYGYTF. The variable domain in full, with the rest retrieved from reference TRBV5-1 and TRBJ1-2, is KAGVTQTPRYLIKTRGQQVTLSCSPISGHRSVSWYQQTPGQGLQFLFEYFSETQRNKGNFPGRFSGRQFSNSRSEMNVSTLELGDSALYLCASTQTVTANYGYTFGSGTRLTVV.

This chain uses TRBV5-1 with TRBJ1-6; D is uncertain. CDR1 is SGHRS and CDR2 is YFSETQ in the germline V gene. This CDR3 comprises 15 residues. Between the trimmed V and J ends, which lost 0 bases and 10 bases, there was a span of 14 bases. CDR3 nucleotides: TGCGCCAGCAGCTTGGTCTCGGGAATCCAGTCACCCCTCCACTTT. This codes for CASSLVSGIQSPLHF.

This clone was seen a single time. The J gene is TRBJ2-7, the V gene TRBV18; no clear D gene. This CDR3 has 15 amino acids. The germline V gene encodes CDR1 KGHSH and CDR2 LQKENI. Trimming removed 1 base from V and 9 bases from J, with 19 bases in between. CDR3 in DNA: TGTGCCAGCTCACCACTTTCTAATCCCGAAACGGGGCAGTACTTC. It is translated as CASSPLSNPETGQYF.

The chain is built from TRBV18 and TRBJ2-5; D might be TRBD2 (6 bases). The CDR3 runs 14 residues. Trimming took 2 bases from V and 7 from J, leaving 14 bases between them. CDR1 and CDR2 from the germline V gene are KGHSH and LQKENI. The CDR3 here is CASSPAGRDGTQYF. In DNA, the CDR3 is TGTGCCAGCTCACCAGCGGGAAGGGACGGGACCCAGTACTTC.

This clone was detected once. J is TRBJ2-2 and V is TRBV24-1, with D perhaps TRBD1 or TRBD2 (5 bases each). The CDR3 totals 16 residues. The germline V and J ends were trimmed by 3 bases and 1 base, with 11 bases remaining between them. Germline lookup yields CDR1 KGHDR and CDR2 SFDVKD. In nucleotides, the CDR3 is TGTGCCACCAGTGATGGGGGACGGAAGAACACCGGGGAGCTGTTTTTT. The encoded protein is CATSDGGRKNTGELFF.

The genes are TRBV28 and TRBJ2-7; 7 positions agree with TRBD1. Germline V gene sequence: CDR1 MDHEN, CDR2 SYDVKM. The CDR3 has 14 residues. V lost 7 bases and J lost 3; bases outside the gene matches: 9. The CDR3 nucleotides read TGTGCCAGCAACCCGGGACAGTATTTCTACGAGCAGTACTTC. Its translation is CASNPGQYFYEQYF.

V gene TRBV12-3 or TRBV12-4 combines with J gene TRBJ2-1; 7 bases match TRBD1. The CDR3 has 12 amino acids. Trimming removed 5 bases from V and 13 bases from J; junction bases left unmatched: 8. This CDR3 reads CASSRPGQVQFF. DNA of the CDR3: TGTGCCAGCAGTAGACCCGGACAGGTTCAGTTCTTC.

The rearrangement joins TRBV4-3 to TRBJ1-3, with D perhaps TRBD1 (6 bases). The CDR3 contains 16 residues. From germline, CDR1 is LGHNA and CDR2 YSLEER. Trimming took off 3 bases at V and 0 bases at J, with 12 bases between the two ends. In nucleotides, the CDR3 is TGCGCCAGCAGCCATTTACAGGGCGACTCTGGAAACACCATATATTTT. It codes for CASSHLQGDSGNTIYF.

V gene TRBV28 combines with J gene TRBJ2-3; D not resolved. With 3 bases removed from V and 0 bases from J, the gap between germline ends came to 10 bases. Per germline, CDR1 MDHEN and CDR2 SYDVKM. The CDR3 has 15 amino acids. For the CDR3, the DNA is TGTGCCAGCAGTTTTTTTGACTTGAGCACAGATACGCAGTATTTT. It translates to CASSFFDLSTDTQYF.

V is TRBV7-6 and J is TRBJ1-3, with TRBD1 as a possible D gene (5 bases). CDR3 length: 16 residues. V was clipped by 4 bases and J by 4 bases, with 17 bases between them. Germline V gene data show CDR1 as SGHVS and CDR2 as FNYEAQ. The CDR3 protein is CASSSGAGFRGNTIYF. The CDR3 region has the DNA TGTGCCAGCAGCTCCGGGGCGGGGTTCCGAGGAAACACCATATATTTT.

This clone appeared once. Other DNA sequences in this specimen translate into the identical CDR3. This chain connects TRBV9 to TRBJ1-3, with D perhaps TRBD1 (5 bases). This CDR3 spans 15 amino acids. Between the trimmed V and J ends, which lost 2 bases and 0 bases, there was a span of 9 bases. Germline CDR1 SGDLS, CDR2 YYNGEE. The DNA of the CDR3 is TGTGCCAGCAGCGTCGACAGCCTCTCTGGAAACACCATATATTTT. Its translation: CASSVDSLSGNTIYF.

The rearrangement links TRBV4-1 to TRBJ1-5, with D perhaps TRBD1 (5 bases). The CDR3 is 13 residues long. V was shortened by 3 bases and J by 7 bases, with 10 bases between the two germline ends. Germline CDR1 reads MGHRA; CDR2 reads YSYEKL. The DNA of the CDR3 is TGCGCCAGCAGCCAGGGGACTTTACAGCCCCAGCATTTT. Translated: CASSQGTLQPQHF.

The J gene is TRBJ1-1, the V gene TRBV6-2 or TRBV6-3; D gene uncertain. The CDR3 totals 16 residues. Germline loops: CDR1 MNHEY, CDR2 SVGEGT. Trimming pared 4 bases from V and 1 base from J, leaving 16 bases between. CDR3 amino acids: CASSSPILRQNTEAFF. The DNA for the CDR3 is TGTGCCAGCAGTTCCCCGATACTTCGACAGAACACTGAAGCTTTCTTT.

The rearrangement links TRBV28 to TRBJ2-3, with D perhaps TRBD1 (5 bases). Looked up from germline, CDR1 is MDHEN and CDR2 is SYDVKM. This CDR3 region has 13 residues. The germline V and J ends were trimmed by 4 bases and 2 bases, with 7 bases remaining between them. The CDR3 loop is CASSSTATDTQYF. CDR3 bases: TGTGCCAGCAGTTCGACAGCCACAGATACGCAGTATTTT.

V is TRBV5-8 and J is TRBJ1-1; D is uncertain. The CDR3 has 15 amino acids. With 4 bases removed from V and 1 base from J, the gap between germline ends came to 14 bases. CDR1 and CDR2 from the germline V gene are SGHTS and YDEGEE. The CDR3 reads CASSPGGPWNTEAFF. The CDR3 bases are TGTGCCAGCAGCCCGGGAGGGCCCTGGAACACTGAAGCTTTCTTT.

The CDR3 is CASSEGGGWGRTDTQYF. The CDR3 DNA is TGTGCCAGCAGTGAAGGGGGAGGATGGGGGCGCACAGATACGCAGTATTTT. The chain has TRBV2 and TRBJ2-3; D assignment may be TRBD1 or TRBD2 (6 bases each). The CDR3 has 17 amino acids. The V gene lost 1 base and the J gene lost 1 base, with 15 bases spanning the gap. Germline-derived CDR1 and CDR2 are SNHLY and FYNNEI. The full variable domain, with the rest looked up from reference TRBV2 and TRBJ2-3, is EPEVTQTPSHQVTQMGQEVILRCVPISNHLYFYWYRQILGQKVEFLVSFYNNEISEKSEIFDDQFSVERPDGSNFTLKIRSTKLEDSAMYFCASSEGGGWGRTDTQYFGPGTRLTVL.

This rearrangement joins TRBV11-3 to TRBJ2-2; D not resolved. Looked up from germline, CDR1 is SGHNT and CDR2 is YENEEA. With 0 bases removed from V and 5 bases from J, the gap between germline ends came to 4 bases. The CDR3 has 13 residues. CDR3 DNA: TGTGCCAGCAGCTTAGACCAAACCGGGGAGCTGTTTTTT. Residues: CASSLDQTGELFF.

The CDR3 DNA is TGTGCCAGCAGTTACCCGACCGGGATGGGCTACACCTTC. It codes for CASSYPTGMGYTF. The chain employs TRBV6-5 and TRBJ1-2, with D hard to call. The length of the CDR3 is 13 residues. Between the trimmed V and J ends, which lost 2 bases and 8 bases, there was a span of 12 bases. Germline values: CDR1 MNHEY, CDR2 SVGAGI.

The chain uses TRBV15 and TRBJ1-3, with a weak D call TRBD1 (5 bases). V was shortened by 0 bases and J by 3 bases, with 12 bases between the two germline ends. The CDR3 is 16 residues long. Per the germline V gene, CDR1 is LNHNV and CDR2 is YYDKDF (reference sequence). CDR3 residues: CATSRDTPGVGNTIYF. CDR3 bases: TGTGCCACCAGCAGAGATACGCCGGGGGTTGGAAACACCATATATTTT.

This clone was detected only once. The chain is built from TRBV29-1 and TRBJ2-7; TRBD1 matches 12 bases. Germline V gene sequence: CDR1 SQVTM, CDR2 ANQGSEA. The junction had 7 bases not matched to a gene; V was cut back by 5 bases and J by 2 bases. The CDR3 runs to 15 residues. DNA for the CDR3: TGCAGCGTTACCCGGGACAGGGGGCCGACCTACGAGCAGTACTTC. Protein product: CSVTRDRGPTYEQYF.

V is TRBV4-3 and J is TRBJ2-7, with a weak D call TRBD2 (5 bases). The CDR3 totals 15 residues. Trimming removed 1 base from V and 2 bases from J, with 12 bases in between. Germline V gene sequence: CDR1 LGHNA, CDR2 YSLEER. The CDR3 DNA reads as TGCGCCAGCAGCCAAGTAACTAGTGGGACCTACGAGCAGTACTTC. It translates to CASSQVTSGTYEQYF.

The chain recombines TRBV10-2 with TRBJ1-2; D is possibly TRBD1 (6 bases). Germline lookup yields CDR1 WSHSY and CDR2 SAAADI. The CDR3 covers 14 residues. Trimming took off 0 bases at V and 2 bases at J, with 7 bases between the two ends. CDR3 bases: TGCGCCAGCAGTGAGTCCGGGACAAACTATGGCTACACCTTC. It specifies CASSESGTNYGYTF.

The chain employs TRBV9 and TRBJ1-2; 7 bases are a match to TRBD1. Germline values: CDR1 SGDLS, CDR2 YYNGEE. V dropped 5 bases and J dropped 2; count of bases not matched to a gene: 0. CDR3 length: 12 residues. The CDR3 reads CASRQGNYGYTF. As DNA, the CDR3 is TGTGCCAGCAGACAGGGGAACTATGGCTACACCTTC.